This T cell receptor beta chain came from a study of T cell responses to AZD1222 COVID-19 vaccine. There are 14 residues in the CDR3. V lost 3 bases to trimming and J lost 3 bases; unmatched junction nucleotides: 2. CDR1 is SGHKS and CDR2 is YYEKEE in the germline V gene (reference sequence). Assay: immunoSEQ multiplex PCR; the TCRdb copy retains only in-frame clones and omits some. The data contain over 15,000 clones, about nine tenths of them seen just once; the ten biggest clones take up just under 3%. The clonotype comes from an adult who received the AZD1222 COVID-19 vaccine. This chain joins TRBV5-5 and TRBJ2-7; 11 bases map to TRBD1. The sequenced sample was peripheral blood, obtained 28 days after the second AZD1222 dose. The DNA of the CDR3 is TGTGCCAGCAGCTATGGGACAGGGGGCTACGAGCAGTACTTC. Amino acid sequence: CASSYGTGGYEQYF. The whole variable domain, filled in from reference TRBV5-5 and TRBJ2-7, reads DAGVTQSPTHLIKTRGQQVTLRCSPISGHKSVSWYQQVLGQGPQFIFQYYEKEERGRGNFPDRFSARQFPNYSSELNVNALLLGDSALYLCASSYGTGGYEQYFGPGTRLTVT.